The 8 T cell receptor beta chains below come from one sample, sequenced in a study of naive and memory T cell subsets. Treatment indicated: skin biopsy from PPD injection site in Mantoux-positive individual. The library had UMIs added by 3' ligation of an oligonucleotide to TCR cDNA. Four PCR rounds used nested alpha and beta constant region primers plus the SP2 primer. TCRdb itself ran the UMI-ligation and nested PCR reads through MiXCR, one entry per CDR3 protein. The sample includes fewer than 35,000 distinct CDR3 sequences, 5.5% to 7.5% seen only once; the top ten take 3.1%. The specimen was skin, collected from a tuberculin skin test site. These receptor sequences come from an adult in good health.

In its sample, this clonotype was seen many times. V and J are TRBV6-5 and TRBJ2-7, with D possibly TRBD2 on 6 matching bases. Trimming shortened V by 2 bases and J by 2 bases, and 22 bases separated the two germline ends. The CDR3 is 18 amino acids. Germline values: CDR1 MNHEY, CDR2 SVGAGI. CDR3 sequence (DNA): TGTGCCAGCAGTTACACTCCCGGGACTCCCTTCACGGCCTACGAGCAGTACTTC. Translation: CASSYTPGTPFTAYEQYF.

The sample holds many counts of this clonotype. The DNA for the CDR3 is TGTGCCAGCAGCGTAGCGGCGACTAGCTCCTACGAGCAGTACTTC. Amino acid sequence: CASSVAATSSYEQYF. V usage is TRBV9 and J usage is TRBJ2-7, with D possibly TRBD2 on 6 matching bases. V lost 0 bases and J lost 0, with 10 bases in between. Germline CDR1 is SGDLS and CDR2 is YYNGEE. This CDR3 comprises 15 residues.

This clonotype was found many times. The chain combines TRBV6-6 with TRBJ2-2, with 9 positions matching TRBD1. V lost 6 bases to trimming and J lost 2 bases; unmatched junction nucleotides: 4. The length of the CDR3 is 15 residues. Germline V gene sequence: CDR1 MNHNY, CDR2 SVGAGI (reference sequence). The DNA of the CDR3 is TGTGCCAGCAGCCGGGGACAGGGTAACACCGGGGAGCTGTTTTTT. It specifies CASSRGQGNTGELFF.

There are many counts of this clonotype. The rearrangement uses TRBV5-1 and TRBJ2-1; D ambiguous. CDR3 length: 14 amino acids. Germline CDR1 reads SGHRS; CDR2 reads YFSETQ. Trimming took 0 bases from V and 0 from J, leaving 4 bases between them. CDR3 sequence: CASSLDYSYNEQFF. CDR3 nucleotides: TGCGCCAGCAGCTTGGACTACTCCTACAATGAGCAGTTCTTC.

This clonotype was seen at least ten times. The chain has TRBV20-1 and TRBJ2-1; 7 bases match TRBD2. The CDR3 consists of 13 residues. From germline, CDR1 is DFQATT and CDR2 SNEGSKA (reference sequence). V was pared by 1 base and J by 10 bases, with 7 bases of the junction left unmatched. CDR3 in amino acids: CSARAGGGIEQFF. The CDR3 DNA follows: TGCAGTGCTAGAGCGGGGGGAGGGATAGAGCAGTTCTTC.

V usage is TRBV19 and J usage is TRBJ1-4; D possibly corresponds to TRBD1 (6 bases). The CDR3 sequence is 12 residues long. Germline CDR1 reads LNHDA; CDR2 reads SQIVND (reference sequence). The V end was cut by 7 bases, the J end by 8 bases, with 11 bases between. The DNA for the CDR3 is TGTGCCAGTAACAGGGATACGGAAAAACTGTTTTTT. This encodes CASNRDTEKLFF.

This clonotype has a count of ten or more. V and J are TRBV7-9 and TRBJ2-5; 7 bases are shared with TRBD2. V gave up 3 bases and J gave up 5 bases; unmatched junction bases: 15. CDR3 length: 17 residues. CDR1 is SEHNR and CDR2 is FQNEAQ in the germline V gene (reference sequence). Written as DNA, the CDR3 is TGTGCCAGCAGCTTCGTCTCCGCGGGGGAGGTTAGGGAGACCCAGTACTTC. This translates into CASSFVSAGEVRETQYF. The complete variable domain, with remaining parts taken from reference TRBV7-9 and TRBJ2-5, reads DTGVSQNPRHKITKRGQNVTFRCDPISEHNRLYWYRQTLGQGPEFLTYFQNEAQLEKSRLLSDRFSAERPKGSFSTLEIQRTEQGDSAMYLCASSFVSAGEVRETQYFGPGTRLLVL.

This clonotype was seen many times. The chain recombines TRBV6-5 with TRBJ2-7, with TRBD1 as a possible D gene (5 bases). This CDR3 has 14 residues. Looked up from germline, CDR1 is MNHEY and CDR2 is SVGAGI. The V end lost 2 bases, the J end lost 0 bases, and 8 bases lay between the germline ends. For the CDR3, the DNA is TGTGCCAGCAGTTACACCAGGGACTCCTACGAGCAGTACTTC. Translation: CASSYTRDSYEQYF.